This T cell receptor beta chain is drawn from a study of blood T cell repertoires in COVID-19 (dated by TCRdb to the early 2020s). About the investigation overall: Samples from collaborators originated in the United States, Italy and Spain and spanned both the acute and convalescent phases of COVID-19. The repertoires were released in a freely available public database intended as a resource for research on the immune response to SARS-CoV-2. Nearly every sample came with metadata listing a de-identified subject ID, COVID-19 status, age in years and sex. Samples came from the ongoing ImmuneRACE study (first 160 participants) plus 1,254 subjects from 6 global collaborators. Where HLA class I and class II types were available, the types were taken from metadata supplied by the sample provider, not from assay-based typing. Deeply sampled blood TCRbeta repertoires from subjects exposed to, actively infected with, or recovered from COVID-19 were included in the dataset. The material from the prospective study consisted of cDNA or gDNA derived from T cells, B-cell-depleted T cells, or PBMCs.

Comment on this clone: Its binding antigen is unknown. Base quality data are lacking; no much larger clone is found one base away.

TCRbeta CDR3 regions were amplified from genomic DNA by means of the immunoSEQ Assay, a bias-controlled multiplex PCR. Under the source paper's analysis protocol: Within the assay, amplification of reference gene primers was used to estimate how many nucleated cells each sample contained. To quantify the absolute abundance of each unique TCRbeta CDR3 rearrangement, sequence reads were collapsed and filtered. For each sample, productive Simpson clonality was calculated as the square root of Simpson's diversity index across productive rearrangements. Here the immuneACCESS table is served through TCRdb, limited to in-frame sequences with V and J called. Missing clones are a known gap in these copies; in checked studies unresolved V genes cover under half, and the rest lacks a known reason. The V and J calls and clone size come from that table; D and trimming were worked out from the DNA. The sample data list fewer than 250,000 clones, and around 84% of these were observed just once. The ten largest account for 3% to 3.5% of the sample.

From a lookup of the germline V gene (reference sequence), CDR1 and CDR2 are LNHDA and SQIVND. Spanning cysteine to phenylalanine, the CDR3 consists of 13 amino acids. Only the CDR3 portion is preserved as DNA: 39 bases, with reading frame beginning at the first base. V ends up 10 bases short and J 2 bases short, with an unmatched junction base count of 5. What the work shows at the level of the full study, not this receptor alone: How much clinical and demographic metadata was included differed by source and by participant, and the metadata was provided uncurated.

Enrolling through a virtual design, the prospective study's participants ranged in age from roughly 18 to 100 years and lived across about two dozen United States geographic areas. To assign participants to cohorts, the prospective study relied on clinical history that participants themselves reported in a screening survey and a study questionnaire. Exposed participants had been in contact, within 2 weeks of entering the study, with a person who had a PCR-confirmed or clinician-diagnosed case of COVID-19. Mobile phlebotomists in the prospective study collected whole blood, serum and a nasopharyngeal or oropharyngeal swab from every participant. Additional blood draws and questionnaires over an approximately two-month period could optionally be provided by prospective study participants. Prospective study blood samples were shipped either frozen or at room temperature before DNA extraction.

Sequencing was done on a sample of PBMCs or T cells enriched from blood (not recorded which). The chain is assembled from TRBV19 and TRBJ1-5; TRBD1 fits 7 bases in the junction. The clonotype comes from a woman between 25 and 40 years old who had been exposed to COVID-19. The nucleotide sequence is TGTGCCACCGAGGGGGCTGGCAATCAGCCCCAGCATTTT. Its amino acids are CATEGAGNQPQHF.